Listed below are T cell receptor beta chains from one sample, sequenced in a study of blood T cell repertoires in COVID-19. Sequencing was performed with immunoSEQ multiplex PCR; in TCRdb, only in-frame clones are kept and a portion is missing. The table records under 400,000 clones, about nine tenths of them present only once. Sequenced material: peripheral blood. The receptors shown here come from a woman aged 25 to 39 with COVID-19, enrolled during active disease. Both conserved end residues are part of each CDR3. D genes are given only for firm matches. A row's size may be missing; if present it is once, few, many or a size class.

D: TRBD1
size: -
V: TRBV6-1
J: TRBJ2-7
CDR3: CASSEQGVHEQYF
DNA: TGTGCCAGCAGTGAACAGGGGGTCCACGAGCAGTACTTC

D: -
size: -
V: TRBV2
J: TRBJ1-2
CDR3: CASSGPGKNYGYTF
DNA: TGTGCCAGCAGTGGGCCAGGAAAGAACTATGGCTACACCTTC

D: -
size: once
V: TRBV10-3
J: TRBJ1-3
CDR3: CAISSSGQPSGNTIYF
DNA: TGTGCCATCAGTTCCTCAGGACAGCCCTCTGGAAACACCATATATTTT

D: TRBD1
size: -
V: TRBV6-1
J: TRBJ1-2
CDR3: CASSVHWTGKNYGYTF
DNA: TGTGCCAGCAGTGTACACTGGACAGGGAAGAACTATGGCTACACCTTC

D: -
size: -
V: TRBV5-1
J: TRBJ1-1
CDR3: CASSLAGVGTEAFF
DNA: TGCGCCAGCAGCTTGGCCGGGGTGGGGACTGAAGCTTTCTTT

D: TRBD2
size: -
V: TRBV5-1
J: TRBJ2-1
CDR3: CASSLASGSSGNEQFF
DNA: TGCGCCAGCAGCTTGGCTAGCGGGAGTTCTGGGAATGAGCAGTTCTTC

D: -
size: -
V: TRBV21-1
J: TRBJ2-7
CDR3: CASSNVDRPPAYEQYF
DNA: TGTGCCAGCAGTAACGTAGACAGACCTCCAGCCTACGAGCAGTACTTC

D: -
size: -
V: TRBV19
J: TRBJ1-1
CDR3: CASSPRGDTEAFF
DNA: TGTGCCAGTAGTCCTCGAGGCGACACTGAAGCTTTCTTT

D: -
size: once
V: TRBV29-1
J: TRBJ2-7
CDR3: CSVEGSAYEQYF
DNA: TGCAGCGTTGAAGGCAGTGCCTACGAGCAGTACTTC

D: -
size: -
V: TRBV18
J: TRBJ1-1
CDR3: CASSPRQVAEAFF
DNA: TGTGCCAGCTCACCACGGCAGGTGGCTGAAGCTTTCTTT

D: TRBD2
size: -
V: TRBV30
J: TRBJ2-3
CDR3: CAWTSGSSSTDTQYF
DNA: TGTGCCTGGACTAGCGGGAGCTCTAGCACAGATACGCAGTATTTT

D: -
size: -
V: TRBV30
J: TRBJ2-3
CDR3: CAWIGQEYTDTQYF
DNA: TGTGCCTGGATTGGGCAGGAATACACAGATACGCAGTATTTT

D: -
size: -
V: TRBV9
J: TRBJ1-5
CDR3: CASSVGSGSNQPQHF
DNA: TGTGCCAGCAGCGTAGGGTCGGGGTCGAATCAGCCCCAGCATTTT

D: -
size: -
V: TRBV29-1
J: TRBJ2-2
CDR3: CSVRDFPNTGELFF
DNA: TGCAGCGTTAGGGACTTTCCGAACACCGGGGAGCTGTTTTTT

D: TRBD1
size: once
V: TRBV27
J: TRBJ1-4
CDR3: CASKEDRGREKLFF
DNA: TGTGCCAGCAAGGAAGACAGGGGGCGAGAAAAACTGTTTTTT

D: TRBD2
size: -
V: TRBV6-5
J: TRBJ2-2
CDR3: CASSYRRLAGGGELFF
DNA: TGTGCCAGCAGTTACCGCCGACTAGCGGGAGGTGGGGAGCTGTTTTTT

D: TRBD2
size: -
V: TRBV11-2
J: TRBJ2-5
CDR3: CASSQQGLQETQYF
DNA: TGTGCCAGCAGCCAGCAGGGACTACAAGAGACCCAGTACTTC

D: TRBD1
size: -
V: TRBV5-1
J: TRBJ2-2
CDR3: CASSRTGGNTGELFF
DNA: TGCGCCAGCAGCCGGACAGGTGGGAACACCGGGGAGCTGTTTTTT

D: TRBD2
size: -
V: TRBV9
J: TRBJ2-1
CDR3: CASSVGRVGAGAASEQFF
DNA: TGTGCCAGCAGCGTAGGACGCGTGGGAGCGGGAGCAGCCAGTGAGCAGTTCTTC

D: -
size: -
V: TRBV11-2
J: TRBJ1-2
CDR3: CASSFSQNYGYTF
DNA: TGTGCCAGCAGCTTTTCACAGAACTATGGCTACACCTTC

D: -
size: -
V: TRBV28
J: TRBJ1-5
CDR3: CASNHRDNQPQHF
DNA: TGTGCCAGCAACCACAGGGACAATCAGCCCCAGCATTTT

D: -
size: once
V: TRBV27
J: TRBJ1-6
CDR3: CASSSQDNSPLHF
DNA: TGTGCCAGCAGTAGTCAGGATAATTCACCCCTCCACTTT

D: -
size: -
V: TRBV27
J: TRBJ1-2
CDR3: CASSLLDSNYGYTF
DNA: TGTGCCAGCAGTTTACTCGACAGCAACTATGGCTACACCTTC

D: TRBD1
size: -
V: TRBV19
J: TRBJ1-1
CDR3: CASSMRDRLHYHF
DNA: TGTGCCAGTAGTATGAGGGACAGACTGCATTACCACTTT

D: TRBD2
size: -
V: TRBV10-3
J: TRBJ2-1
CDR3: CAISESRIWREGLNEQFF
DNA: TGTGCCATCAGTGAGTCGAGGATCTGGCGGGAGGGCCTCAATGAGCAGTTCTTC

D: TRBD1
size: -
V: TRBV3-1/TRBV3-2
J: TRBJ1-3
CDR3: CASSQTRTGYGSGNTIYF
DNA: TGTGCCAGCAGCCAAACCAGGACAGGCTATGGCTCTGGAAACACCATATATTTT

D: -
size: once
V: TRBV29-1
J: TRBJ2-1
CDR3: CSVDRGSSYNEQFF
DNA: TGCAGCGTTGACCGGGGGAGCTCCTACAATGAGCAGTTCTTC

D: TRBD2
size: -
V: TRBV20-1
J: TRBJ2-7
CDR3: CSASSPGLAGGVYEQYF
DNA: TGCAGTGCTAGTTCCCCGGGACTAGCGGGAGGCGTTTACGAGCAGTACTTC

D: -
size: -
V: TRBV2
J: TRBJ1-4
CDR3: CASSFESNEKLFF
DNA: TGTGCCAGCAGTTTTGAGTCTAATGAAAAACTGTTTTTT